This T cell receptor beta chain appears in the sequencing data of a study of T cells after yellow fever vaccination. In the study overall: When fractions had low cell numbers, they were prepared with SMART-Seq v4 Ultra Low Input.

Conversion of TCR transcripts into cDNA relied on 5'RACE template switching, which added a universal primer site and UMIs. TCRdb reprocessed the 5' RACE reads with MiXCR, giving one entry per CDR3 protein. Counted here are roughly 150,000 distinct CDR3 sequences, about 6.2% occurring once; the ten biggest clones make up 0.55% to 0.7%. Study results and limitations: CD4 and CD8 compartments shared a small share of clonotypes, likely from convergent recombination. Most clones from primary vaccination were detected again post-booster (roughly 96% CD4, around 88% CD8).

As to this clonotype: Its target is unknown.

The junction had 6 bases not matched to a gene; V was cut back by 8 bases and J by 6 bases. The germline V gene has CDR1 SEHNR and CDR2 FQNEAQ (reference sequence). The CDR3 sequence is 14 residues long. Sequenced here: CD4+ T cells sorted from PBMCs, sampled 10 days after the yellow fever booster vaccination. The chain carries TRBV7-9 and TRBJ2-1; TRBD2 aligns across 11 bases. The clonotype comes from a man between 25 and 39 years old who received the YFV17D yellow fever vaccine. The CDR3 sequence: CASRISGRANEQFF. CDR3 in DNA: TGTGCCAGCCGAATTAGCGGGAGGGCCAATGAGCAGTTCTTC. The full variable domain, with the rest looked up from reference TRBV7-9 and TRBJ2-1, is DTGVSQNPRHKITKRGQNVTFRCDPISEHNRLYWYRQTLGQGPEFLTYFQNEAQLEKSRLLSDRFSAERPKGSFSTLEIQRTEQGDSAMYLCASRISGRANEQFFGPGTRLTVL.